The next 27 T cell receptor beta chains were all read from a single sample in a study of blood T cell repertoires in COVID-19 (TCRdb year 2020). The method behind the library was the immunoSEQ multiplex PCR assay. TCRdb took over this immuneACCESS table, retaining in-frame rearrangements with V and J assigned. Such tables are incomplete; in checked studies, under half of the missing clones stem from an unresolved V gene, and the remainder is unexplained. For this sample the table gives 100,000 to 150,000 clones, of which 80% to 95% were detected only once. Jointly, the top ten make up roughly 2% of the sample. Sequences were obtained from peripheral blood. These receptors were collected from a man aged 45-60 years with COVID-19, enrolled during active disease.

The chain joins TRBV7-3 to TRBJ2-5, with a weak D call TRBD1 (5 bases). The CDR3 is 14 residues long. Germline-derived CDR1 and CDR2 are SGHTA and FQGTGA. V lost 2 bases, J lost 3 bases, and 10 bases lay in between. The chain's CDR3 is CASSLGAVKETQYF. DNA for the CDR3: TGTGCCAGCAGCTTAGGGGCAGTCAAAGAGACCCAGTACTTC.

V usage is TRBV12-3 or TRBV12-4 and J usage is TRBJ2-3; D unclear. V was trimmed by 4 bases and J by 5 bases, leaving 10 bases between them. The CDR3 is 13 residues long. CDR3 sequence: CASSSPALDTQYF. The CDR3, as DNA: TGTGCCAGCAGTTCTCCAGCGCTAGATACGCAGTATTTT.

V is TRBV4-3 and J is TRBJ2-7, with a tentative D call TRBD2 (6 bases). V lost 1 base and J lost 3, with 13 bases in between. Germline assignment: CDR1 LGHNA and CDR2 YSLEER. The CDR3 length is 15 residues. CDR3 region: CASSQVGGRDYEQYF. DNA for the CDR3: TGCGCCAGCAGCCAAGTGGGGGGACGCGACTACGAGCAGTACTTC.

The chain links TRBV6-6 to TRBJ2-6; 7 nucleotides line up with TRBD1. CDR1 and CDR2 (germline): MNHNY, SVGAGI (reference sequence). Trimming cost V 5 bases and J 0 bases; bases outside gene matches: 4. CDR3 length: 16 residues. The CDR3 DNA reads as TGTGCCAGCAGTAACCGACAGGGCTCTGGGGCCAACGTCCTGACTTTC. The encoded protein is CASSNRQGSGANVLTF.

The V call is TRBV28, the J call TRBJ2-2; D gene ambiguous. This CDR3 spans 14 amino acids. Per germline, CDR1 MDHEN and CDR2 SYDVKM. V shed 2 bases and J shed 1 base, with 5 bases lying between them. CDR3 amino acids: CASSLGQNTGELFF. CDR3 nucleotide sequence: TGTGCCAGCAGTTTAGGGCAGAACACCGGGGAGCTGTTTTTT.

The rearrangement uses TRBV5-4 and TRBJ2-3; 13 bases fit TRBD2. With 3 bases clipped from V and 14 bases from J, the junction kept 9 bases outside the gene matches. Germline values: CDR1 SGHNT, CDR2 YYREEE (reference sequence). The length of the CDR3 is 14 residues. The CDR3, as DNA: TGTGCCAGCAGCTCGGGACTAGCGGGATCTACGGGGTATTTT. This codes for CASSSGLAGSTGYF.

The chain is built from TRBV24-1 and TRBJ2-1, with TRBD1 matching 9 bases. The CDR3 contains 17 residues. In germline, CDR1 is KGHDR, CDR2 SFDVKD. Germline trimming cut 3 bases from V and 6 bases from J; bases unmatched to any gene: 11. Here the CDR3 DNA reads TGTGCCACCAGTGATCCCGCCGGACAGGGGATAGGCAATGAGCAGTTCTTC. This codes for CATSDPAGQGIGNEQFF.

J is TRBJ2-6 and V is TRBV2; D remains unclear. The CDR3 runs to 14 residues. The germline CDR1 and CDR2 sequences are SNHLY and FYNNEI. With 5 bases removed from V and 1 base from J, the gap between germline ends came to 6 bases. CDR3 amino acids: CASSPGSGANVLTF. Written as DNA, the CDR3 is TGTGCCAGCAGTCCCGGGTCTGGGGCCAACGTCCTGACTTTC.

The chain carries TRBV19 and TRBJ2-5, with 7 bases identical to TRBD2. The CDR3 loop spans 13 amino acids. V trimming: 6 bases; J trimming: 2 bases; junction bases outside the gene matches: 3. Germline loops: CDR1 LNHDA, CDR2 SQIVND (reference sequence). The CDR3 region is CASRPSGQETQYF. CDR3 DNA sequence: TGTGCCAGTAGGCCTAGCGGACAAGAGACCCAGTACTTC.

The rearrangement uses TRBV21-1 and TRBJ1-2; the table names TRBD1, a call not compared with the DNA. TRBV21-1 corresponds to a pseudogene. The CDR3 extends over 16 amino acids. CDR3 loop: CASSKEGPEPNYGYTF. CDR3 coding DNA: TGTGCCAGCAGCAAAGAGGGGCCGGAACCCAACTATGGCTACACCTTC.

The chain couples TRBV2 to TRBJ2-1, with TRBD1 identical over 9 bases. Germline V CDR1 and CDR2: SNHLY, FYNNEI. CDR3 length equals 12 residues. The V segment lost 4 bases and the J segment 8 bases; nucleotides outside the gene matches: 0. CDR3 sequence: CASSGTGDEQFF. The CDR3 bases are TGTGCCAGCAGTGGGACAGGGGATGAGCAGTTCTTC.

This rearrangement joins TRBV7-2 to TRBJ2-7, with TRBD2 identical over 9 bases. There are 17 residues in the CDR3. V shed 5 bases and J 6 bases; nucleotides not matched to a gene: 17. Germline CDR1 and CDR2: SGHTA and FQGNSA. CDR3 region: CASSLMQAGGRQGEQYF. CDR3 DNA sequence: TGTGCCAGCAGCCTAATGCAGGCGGGAGGGAGGCAGGGCGAGCAGTACTTC.

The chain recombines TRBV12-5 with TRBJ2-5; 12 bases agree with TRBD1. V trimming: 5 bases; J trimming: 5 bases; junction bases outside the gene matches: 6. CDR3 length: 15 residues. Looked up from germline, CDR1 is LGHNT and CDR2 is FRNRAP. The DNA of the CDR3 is TGTGCTAGTGGTCCCGGGACAGGGGGCAGGGAGACCCAGTACTTC. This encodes CASGPGTGGRETQYF.

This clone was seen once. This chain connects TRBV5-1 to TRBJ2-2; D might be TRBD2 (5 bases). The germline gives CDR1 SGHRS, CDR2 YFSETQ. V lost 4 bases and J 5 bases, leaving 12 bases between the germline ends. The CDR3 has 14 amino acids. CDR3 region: CASSGELVTGELFF. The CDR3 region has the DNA TGCGCCAGCAGCGGGGAGTTAGTTACCGGGGAGCTGTTTTTT.

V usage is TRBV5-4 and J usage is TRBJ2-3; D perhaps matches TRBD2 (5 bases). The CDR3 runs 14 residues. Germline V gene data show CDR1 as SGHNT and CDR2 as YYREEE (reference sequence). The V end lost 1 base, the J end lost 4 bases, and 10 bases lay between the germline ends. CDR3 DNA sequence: TGTGCCAGCAGCTTGATGTCCGGGGCAGATACGCAGTATTTT. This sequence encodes CASSLMSGADTQYF. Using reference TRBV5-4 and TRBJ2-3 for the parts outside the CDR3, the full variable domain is ETGVTQSPTHLIKTRGQQVTLRCSSQSGHNTVSWYQQALGQGPQFIFQYYREEENGRGNFPPRFSGLQFPNYSSELNVNALELDDSALYLCASSLMSGADTQYFGPGTRLTVL.

The CDR3 loop is CASSPRLGQNTEAFF. Written as DNA, the CDR3 is TGTGCCAGCAGCCCGCGCCTGGGCCAGAACACTGAAGCTTTCTTT. The V call is TRBV13, the J call TRBJ1-1; D uncertain. CDR3 length: 15 residues. CDR1 and CDR2 from the germline V gene are PRHDT and FYEKMQ (reference sequence). The V and J ends lost 5 bases and 1 base respectively, with 14 bases between them.

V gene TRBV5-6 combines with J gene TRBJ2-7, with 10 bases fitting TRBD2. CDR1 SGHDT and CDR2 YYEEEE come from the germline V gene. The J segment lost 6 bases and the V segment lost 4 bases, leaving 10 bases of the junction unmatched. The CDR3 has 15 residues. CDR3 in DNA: TGTGCCAGCAGCCCGATAGGCCTAGCGGGGGCCGAGCAGTACGTC. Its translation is CASSPIGLAGAEQYV.

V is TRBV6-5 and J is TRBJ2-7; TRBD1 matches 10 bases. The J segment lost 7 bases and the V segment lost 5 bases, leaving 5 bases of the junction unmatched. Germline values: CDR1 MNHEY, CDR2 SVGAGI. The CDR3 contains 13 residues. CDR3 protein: CASSQTGGGEQYV. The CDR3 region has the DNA TGTGCCAGCAGTCAGACAGGGGGCGGTGAGCAGTACGTC.

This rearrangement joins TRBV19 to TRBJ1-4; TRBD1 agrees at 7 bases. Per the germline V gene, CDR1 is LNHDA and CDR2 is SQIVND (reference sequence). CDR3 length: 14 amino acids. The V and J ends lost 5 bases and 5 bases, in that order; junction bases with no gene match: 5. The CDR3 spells CASSWDSRNEKLFF. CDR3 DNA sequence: TGTGCCAGTAGTTGGGACAGCCGGAATGAAAAACTGTTTTTT.

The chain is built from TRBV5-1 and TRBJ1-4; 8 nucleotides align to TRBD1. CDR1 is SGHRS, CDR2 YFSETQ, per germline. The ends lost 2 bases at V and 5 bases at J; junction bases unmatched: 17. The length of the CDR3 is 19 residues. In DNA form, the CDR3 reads TGCGCCAGCAGCTTAGGGGGCAGGGGGCCGGCAGCACAGAATGAAAAACTGTTTTTT. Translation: CASSLGGRGPAAQNEKLFF.

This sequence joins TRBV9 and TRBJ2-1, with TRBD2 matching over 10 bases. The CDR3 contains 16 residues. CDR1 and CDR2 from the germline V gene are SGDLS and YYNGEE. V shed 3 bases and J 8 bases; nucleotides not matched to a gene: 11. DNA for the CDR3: TGTGCCAGCAGCGCTTGGACTAGCGGCGGAAGGGATGAGCAGTTCTTC. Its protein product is CASSAWTSGGRDEQFF.

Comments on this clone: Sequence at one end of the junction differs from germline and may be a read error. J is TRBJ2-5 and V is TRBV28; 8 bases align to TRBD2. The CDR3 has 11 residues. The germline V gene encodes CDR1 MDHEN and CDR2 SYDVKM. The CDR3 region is CGAGVAETQYF. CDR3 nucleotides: TGCGGAGCGGGAGTGGCGGAGACCCAGTACTTC.

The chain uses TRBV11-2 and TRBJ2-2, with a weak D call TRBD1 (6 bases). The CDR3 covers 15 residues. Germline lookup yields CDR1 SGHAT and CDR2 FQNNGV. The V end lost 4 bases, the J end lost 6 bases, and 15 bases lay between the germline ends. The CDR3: CASSSLQGSAGELFF. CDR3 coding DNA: TGTGCCAGCAGCTCACTGCAGGGGTCCGCCGGGGAGCTGTTTTTT.

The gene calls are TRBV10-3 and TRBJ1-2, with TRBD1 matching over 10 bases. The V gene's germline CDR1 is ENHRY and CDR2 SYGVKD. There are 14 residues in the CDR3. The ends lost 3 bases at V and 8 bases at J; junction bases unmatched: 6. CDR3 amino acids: CAISDWGTGVGYTF. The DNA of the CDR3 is TGTGCCATCAGTGACTGGGGGACAGGGGTCGGCTACACCTTC.

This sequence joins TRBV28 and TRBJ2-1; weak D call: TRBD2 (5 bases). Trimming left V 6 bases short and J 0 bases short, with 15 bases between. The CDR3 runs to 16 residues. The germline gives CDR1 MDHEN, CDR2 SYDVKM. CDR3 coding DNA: TGTGCCAGCAGCCCTTACCGGGGAAGCTCCTACAATGAGCAGTTCTTC. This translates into CASSPYRGSSYNEQFF.

CDR3 DNA sequence: TGCGCCAGCAGCTCGACAGGTCCAGATACGCAGTATTTT. Translated, it gives CASSSTGPDTQYF. The chain has TRBV5-1 and TRBJ2-3; a weak D match, TRBD1 (6 bases). Trimming took off 3 bases at V and 4 bases at J, with 9 bases between the two ends. The CDR3 loop spans 13 amino acids. Germline lookup yields CDR1 SGHRS and CDR2 YFSETQ.

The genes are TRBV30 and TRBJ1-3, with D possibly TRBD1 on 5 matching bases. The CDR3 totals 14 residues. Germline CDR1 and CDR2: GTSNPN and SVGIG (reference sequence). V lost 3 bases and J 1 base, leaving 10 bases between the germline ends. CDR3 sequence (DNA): TGTGCCTGGAGCTCAGGGAATTCTGGAAACACCATATATTTT. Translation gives CAWSSGNSGNTIYF.